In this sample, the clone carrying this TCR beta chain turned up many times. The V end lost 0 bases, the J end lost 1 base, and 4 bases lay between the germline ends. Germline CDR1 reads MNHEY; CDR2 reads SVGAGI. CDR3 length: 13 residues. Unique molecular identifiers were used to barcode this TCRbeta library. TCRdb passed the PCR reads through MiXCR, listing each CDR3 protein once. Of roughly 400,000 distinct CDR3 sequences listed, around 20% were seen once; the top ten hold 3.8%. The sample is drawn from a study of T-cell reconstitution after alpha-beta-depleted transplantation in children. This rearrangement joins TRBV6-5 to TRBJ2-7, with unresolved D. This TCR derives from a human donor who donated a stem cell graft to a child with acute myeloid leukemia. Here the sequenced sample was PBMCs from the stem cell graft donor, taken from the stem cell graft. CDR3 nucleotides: TGTGCCAGCAGTTACTCTCCTTCCTACGAGCAGTACTTC. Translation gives CASSYSPSYEQYF.